The T cell receptor (beta chain) described here comes from a study of tumor and adjacent non-tumor tissue in lung cancer. For the study at large: The cohort had around twelve adenocarcinoma, 2 squamous cell and 1 small cell patients. Each sample yielded 4 million to 5 million productive TCRbeta reads on average. Broader study findings: TCR diversity was significantly greater in tumor than normal lung tissue. Top 100 clones took a larger repertoire share in normal lung.

The library came from three nested PCR rounds adapted from ARM-PCR protocols. TCRdb fed the multiplex PCR reads into MiXCR, producing one record per CDR3 protein. The table records approximately 140,000 distinct CDR3 sequences, approximately 72% of them present only once. This sample's RNA came from whole unsorted tissue. On this clonotype: The antigen is undetermined.

Germline V gives CDR1 MNHNS, CDR2 SASEGT. The CDR3 covers 14 residues. Between the trimmed V and J ends, which lost 1 base and 4 bases, there was a span of 10 bases. The sequenced material came from lung tumor tissue. This TCR came from a man in his 60s with small cell lung cancer. The chain combines TRBV6-1 with TRBJ2-5, with D hard to call. The DNA for the CDR3 is TGTGCCAGCAGTGAAGGATTATCCCGAGAGACCCAGTACTTC. Protein product: CASSEGLSRETQYF.